These 11 T cell receptor beta chains came from one sample sequenced in a study of neoadjuvant nivolumab and ipilimumab in lung cancer. Profiled with immunoSEQ multiplex PCR; TCRdb holds only in-frame clones, not every one. Of under 15,000 clones detected, roughly 70% appear once; the ten largest clones hold 25%. The sequencing used peripheral blood, collected after neoadjuvant nivolumab, alone or with ipilimumab, at or shortly before surgery. The receptors here all came from an adult with non-small cell lung cancer.

The gene calls are TRBV11-2 and TRBJ2-1, with D uncertain. The germline V and J ends were trimmed by 5 bases and 7 bases, with 15 bases remaining between them. CDR3 size: 14 residues. Per germline, CDR1 SGHAT and CDR2 FQNNGV. The CDR3 loop is CASSLTPARNEQFF. The DNA of the CDR3 is TGTGCCAGCAGCCTCACACCAGCGAGGAATGAGCAGTTCTTC.

In this sample, this clone turned up a few times. The J gene is TRBJ2-1, the V gene TRBV5-1; D call uncertain. V lost 0 bases, J lost 6 bases, and 16 bases lay in between. The CDR3 loop spans 16 amino acids. Germline assignment: CDR1 SGHRS and CDR2 YFSETQ. CDR3 sequence (DNA): TGCGCCAGCAGCTTGGCCCTAGTATGGCGACTCAATGAGCAGTTCTTC. This encodes CASSLALVWRLNEQFF.

Concerning this clone itself: A much larger clone lies one base from this, so it may be a read error. Other nucleotide sequences from this sample produce the same CDR3. The chain joins TRBV14 to TRBJ2-7; D is ambiguous. From germline, CDR1 is SGHDN and CDR2 FVKESK. This CDR3 contains 11 residues. The V end was cut by 3 bases, the J end by 2 bases, with 2 bases between. The CDR3 region has the DNA TGTGCCAGCAGCCACGCCTACGAGCAGTACTTC. Amino acids: CASSHAYEQYF.

This clone was recorded only once. This chain joins TRBV5-6 and TRBJ1-4; 7 nucleotides agree with TRBD1. V lost 1 base and J lost 8; bases outside the gene matches: 5. CDR3 length: 14 residues. Germline V gene lookup returns CDR1 SGHDT and CDR2 YYEEEE. CDR3 bases: TGTGCCAGCAGCTTGCAAGGGGGCGTAGAAAAACTGTTTTTT. It translates to CASSLQGGVEKLFF.

The chain is built from TRBV11-3 and TRBJ2-3; D remains ambiguous. V lost 8 bases to trimming and J lost 6 bases, with 9 bases between them. CDR3 size: 11 residues. CDR1 and CDR2 from the germline V gene are SGHNT and YENEEA. This CDR3 reads CASGSQDTQYF. DNA of the CDR3: TGTGCCAGCGGCTCGCAGGATACGCAGTATTTT.

V and J are TRBV5-1 and TRBJ1-5; no reliable D call. The CDR3 totals 16 residues. The V end lost 0 bases, the J end lost 2 bases, and 12 bases lay between the germline ends. Germline CDR1 SGHRS, CDR2 YFSETQ. The CDR3 coding sequence is TGCGCCAGCAGCTTGGAAGGTGGCGGTGGCAATCAGCCCCAGCATTTT. It codes for CASSLEGGGGNQPQHF.

The chain uses TRBV29-1 and TRBJ2-3, with D tentatively TRBD1 (6 bases). Looked up from germline, CDR1 is SQVTM and CDR2 is ANQGSEA. The length of the CDR3 is 14 residues. V was trimmed by 2 bases and J by 2 bases, leaving 11 bases between them. Here the CDR3 reads CSVESGQNTDTQYF. The CDR3 coding sequence is TGCAGCGTTGAATCAGGACAGAACACAGATACGCAGTATTTT.

This chain links TRBV5-6 with TRBJ2-7; D not resolved. V lost 0 bases and J 3 bases, leaving 13 bases between the germline ends. The CDR3 covers 15 residues. Germline V gene sequence: CDR1 SGHDT, CDR2 YYEEEE. CDR3 amino acids: CASSLAPNSHYEQYF. The CDR3 bases are TGTGCCAGCAGCTTGGCCCCTAACAGCCACTACGAGCAGTACTTC.

The sample holds a few counts of this clone. The chain combines TRBV5-1 with TRBJ2-5, with 7 bases fitting TRBD2. The CDR3 contains 14 residues. Germline values: CDR1 SGHRS, CDR2 YFSETQ. V shed 4 bases and J 1 base; nucleotides not matched to a gene: 4. This CDR3 is CASSLAARQETQYF. CDR3 sequence (DNA): TGCGCCAGCAGCCTAGCGGCCCGCCAAGAGACCCAGTACTTC.

This chain uses TRBV6-1 with TRBJ2-1, with 7 nucleotides matching TRBD1. The CDR3 contains 13 residues. The V segment lost 4 bases and the J segment 7 bases; nucleotides outside the gene matches: 4. Germline CDR1 is MNHNS and CDR2 is SASEGT. CDR3: CASSGQGRNEQFF. For the CDR3, the DNA is TGTGCCAGCAGTGGACAGGGTCGGAATGAGCAGTTCTTC.

This chain uses TRBV29-1 with TRBJ2-5, with D hard to call. The CDR3 length is 13 residues. The germline gives CDR1 SQVTM, CDR2 ANQGSEA. CDR3 DNA: TGCAGTGCCGGGTCCACCAGATCGGGGACCCAGTACTTC. Translating gives CSAGSTRSGTQYF.